This TCR beta chain was sequenced for a study of T cell responses to AZD1222 COVID-19 vaccine (dated by TCRdb to about 2021). General notes on the study: AZD1222 recipients given second doses at about 4 weeks or at about 12 weeks were pooled, since spike-specific TCR depth and breadth were not found to differ between the two schedules. TCR sequencing covered 233 trial participants: 200 to 220 given two doses of AZD1222 and 26 given two doses of MenACWY control vaccine. Trial participants were enrolled into age subgroups of 18-55, 56-69 and 70-plus years, which contained around 150, 29 and 61 TCR-sequenced participants, respectively. The research as a whole found: CD4 TCRs associated with the vaccine covered the entire spike protein, and the dominant responses were in regions 160-218 and 743-854. Spike-specific TCR breadth and depth rose significantly after two AZD1222 doses compared with day 0 and with MenACWY recipients. Reportedly, close to half of the unique spike-specific TCRs recognized epitopes lying outside the regions that are mutated in the B.1.351 and B.1.1.7 variants. Participants were mostly white British, with more females than males. The authors suggested clonal diversity may have been underestimated. Only five or six AZD1222 recipients were SARS-CoV-2 seropositive at baseline, limiting conclusions about previously exposed vaccinees. In the small 56-69-year group, the increase in depth fell short of significance, most likely because of low power. Because no day 14 peak-response samples were available, repertoires were characterized only after the peak T cell response.

Worth noting for this clone: Its target antigen remains unknown. One base away there is no much larger clone; base qualities are not given.

Per the germline V gene, SGHDN is the CDR1 and FVKESK is the CDR2. The CDR3, from cysteine to phenylalanine, totals 14 residues. Solely the CDR3 DNA is kept, with 42 bases framed from the first base. From V the trimming removes 3 bases and from J it removes 5 bases, while the gene matches leave 5 bases of the junction unaccounted for. The time point label for this specimen denotes: baseline before first vaccination. The vaccinee samples were drawn from two UK trials, COV001 and COV002, one of which was a single-blind randomized controlled phase 2/3 trial testing AZD1222 (ChAdOx1 nCoV-19) in healthy adults. For TCRbeta chain sequencing, PBMC samples were collected from trial participants at day 0 and at day 28 after the second dose. The CDR3 regions of human TCRbeta chains were analyzed by immunosequencing. In the authors' own workflow: Repertoire TCRs were checked for matches against a reference library of SARS-CoV-2-specific TCRs that had been generated using the MIRA antigen-specificity platform. Breadth was defined as the fraction of unique TCRs that were SARS-CoV-2-associated, and depth was defined as the fraction of total T cells that were SARS-CoV-2-associated. Each spike-specific TCR was assigned to its reactive spike region and to a CD4 or CD8 class using the MIRA data. Log10-transformed breadth and depth values were compared by one-way ANOVA with Sidak's multiple comparisons tests. TCRdb obtained this table from immuneACCESS and retained in-frame rearrangements with V and J assigned. These tables miss some clones; where compared with another copy, unresolved V genes account for less than half of the shortfall, and the remainder is unexplained. From that table come the V and J calls and clone size; the DNA was used to work out D and trimming. Counted in this sample were some 120,000 clones; about nine tenths of them appeared once. In total, the top ten clones hold roughly 4.5% of the sample.

This chain joins TRBV14 to TRBJ2-5; the junction holds 8 bases that match TRBD1. The origin of this receptor is an adult in good health. This specimen was peripheral blood, taken on day 0 of AZD1222 vaccination. The nucleotide sequence is given as TGTGCCAGCAGCCACGGACAGGGCTGGGAGACCCAGTACTTC. This gives the protein CASSHGQGWETQYF.